These 14 T cell receptor beta chains originate from one sample sequenced in a study of blood T cell repertoires in COVID-19. Clones were read by immunoSEQ multiplex PCR, and TCRdb kept only the in-frame ones, dropping some. The sample carries around 310,000 clones, almost 90% recorded once. The material sequenced was peripheral blood. These receptors originate from a woman aged 40 to 50 with COVID-19, enrolled during active disease.

The chain joins TRBV19 to TRBJ2-1; the match to TRBD1 covers 9 bases. Germline V CDR1 and CDR2: LNHDA, SQIVND (reference sequence). The CDR3 totals 17 residues. The V and J ends lost 5 bases and 0 bases, in that order; junction bases with no gene match: 8. The CDR3 bases are TGTGCCAGTAGTCCCTTCGGACAGGGGAGCTCCTACAATGAGCAGTTCTTC. It translates to CASSPFGQGSSYNEQFF.

This chain links TRBV27 with TRBJ2-5; 7 bases align to TRBD1. The V gene end was trimmed by 4 bases and the J gene end by 2 bases; junction bases not matched to a gene: 4. The CDR3 is 14 amino acids. CDR1 MNHEY and CDR2 SMNVEV come from the germline V gene (reference sequence). The CDR3 nucleotides are TGTGCCAGCAGTTATACAGGGGTTCAAGAGACCCAGTACTTC. Its translation: CASSYTGVQETQYF.

The chain carries TRBV30 and TRBJ1-3; unclear D gene. CDR1 is GTSNPN, CDR2 SVGIG, per germline (reference sequence). Trimming took off 0 bases at V and 3 bases at J, with 6 bases between the two ends. This CDR3 spans 13 amino acids. Here the CDR3 DNA reads TGTGCCTGGAGTGTGAGTAATGGAAACACCATATATTTT. Translating gives CAWSVSNGNTIYF.

In regard to this clone: Additional DNA sequences in this sample encode the identical CDR3. The chain has TRBV7-2 and TRBJ2-3; tentatively, D is TRBD2 (6 bases). Trimming cost V 4 bases and J 1 base, with 9 bases left between them. The CDR3 has 14 residues. Germline lookup yields CDR1 SGHTA and CDR2 FQGNSA. In DNA form, the CDR3 reads TGTGCCAGCAGCTCGGGACTCCGCACAGATACGCAGTATTTT. Encoded protein: CASSSGLRTDTQYF.

The table lists this clone with a count of one. This chain uses TRBV6-4 with TRBJ2-3, with 8 bases fitting TRBD1. CDR3 length: 16 residues. Germline V gene data show CDR1 as MRHNA and CDR2 as SNTAGT. Trimming took 6 bases from V and 5 from J; bases not matched to a gene: 13. The CDR3 sequence: CASSQWGRGRGDTQYF. CDR3 DNA: TGTGCCAGCAGCCAATGGGGCAGGGGGCGCGGAGATACGCAGTATTTT.

The chain couples TRBV9 to TRBJ1-2; D uncertain. Trimming took off 4 bases at V and 4 bases at J, with 20 bases between the two ends. Per germline, CDR1 SGDLS and CDR2 YYNGEE. The CDR3 has 16 amino acids. This CDR3 is CASSKAVLTKSYGYTF. The CDR3 DNA reads as TGTGCCAGCAGCAAAGCGGTACTCACTAAGAGCTATGGCTACACCTTC.

The J gene is TRBJ2-7, the V gene TRBV19; possible D gene TRBD2, 6 bases. V dropped 8 bases and J dropped 1 base, with 18 bases sitting between them. The CDR3 covers 15 residues. CDR1 is LNHDA and CDR2 is SQIVND in the germline V gene (reference sequence). The CDR3 DNA is TGTGCCAGTGGGCCGCGTGGTAGCGGTTCCTACGAGCAGTACTTC. It translates to CASGPRGSGSYEQYF.

The J gene is TRBJ1-2, the V gene TRBV7-9, with 7 bases identical to TRBD1. Unmatched junction bases numbered 6, after V lost 5 bases and J lost 6 bases. Germline V lookup: CDR1 SEHNR, CDR2 FQNEAQ (reference sequence). The CDR3 runs 13 residues. This chain's CDR3 is CASSVTGHNGYTF. The CDR3 DNA is TGTGCCAGCAGCGTGACAGGGCATAATGGCTACACCTTC.

The CDR3 DNA is TGTGCCAGCAGCTCCTTACGGCAACCCCGGGGGAGGAATGAGCAGTTCTTC. Translation gives CASSSLRQPRGRNEQFF. The chain recombines TRBV7-2 with TRBJ2-1, with D possibly being TRBD2 (6 bases). Germline V gene data show CDR1 as SGHTA and CDR2 as FQGNSA. V lost 4 bases, J lost 7 bases, and 23 bases lay in between. The CDR3 is 17 amino acids. Complete variable domain (other parts from reference TRBV7-2 and TRBJ2-1): GAGVSQSPSNKVTEKGKDVELRCDPISGHTALYWYRQSLGQGLEFLIYFQGNSAPDKSGLPSDRFSAERTGGSVSTLTIQRTQQEDSAVYLCASSSLRQPRGRNEQFFGPGTRLTVL.

The chain uses TRBV6-5 and TRBJ2-3; the D gene is possibly TRBD2 (5 bases). V was pared by 6 bases and J by 6 bases, with 16 bases between. The CDR3 is 14 residues long. CDR1 and CDR2 (germline): MNHEY, SVGAGI. The CDR3 coding sequence is TGTGCCAGCAGGGCTCTTTGGGAGATGGATACGCAGTATTTT. This sequence encodes CASRALWEMDTQYF.

The chain recombines TRBV4-3 with TRBJ1-2, with 8 bases lining up with TRBD1. Trimming cost V 3 bases and J 2 bases; bases outside gene matches: 8. Germline assignment: CDR1 LGHNA and CDR2 YSLEER. This CDR3 has 16 residues. The CDR3 sequence: CASSQGDRGRNYGYTF. The CDR3 nucleotides read TGCGCCAGCAGCCAGGGAGACAGGGGAAGGAACTATGGCTACACCTTC.

The chain has TRBV3-1 (or the pseudogene TRBV3-2) and TRBJ2-5; 10 positions agree with TRBD1. With V trimmed by 5 bases and J by 4 bases, 7 bases remained unmatched. The CDR3 extends over 15 amino acids. The germline gives CDR1 LGHDT, CDR2 YNNKEL (reference sequence). The CDR3 is CASSLRQGASETQYF. In DNA form, the CDR3 reads TGTGCCAGCAGCTTACGACAGGGGGCTTCAGAGACCCAGTACTTC.

The chain uses TRBV6-5 and TRBJ1-2; weak D call: TRBD1 (5 bases). V was pared by 6 bases and J by 2 bases, with 10 bases between. The CDR3 covers 13 residues. In germline, CDR1 is MNHEY, CDR2 SVGAGI. CDR3 sequence (DNA): TGTGCCAGCAGGGGGCAGCGAAACTATGGCTACACCTTC. Translating gives CASRGQRNYGYTF.

V usage is TRBV7-2 and J usage is TRBJ2-3, with 8 bases fitting TRBD1. This CDR3 is built from 15 residues. Germline CDR1 SGHTA, CDR2 FQGNSA. V lost 5 bases to trimming and J lost 3 bases; unmatched junction nucleotides: 7. CDR3: CASSHGDRSTDTQYF. DNA of the CDR3: TGTGCCAGCAGCCATGGGGACAGGTCAACAGATACGCAGTATTTT.